Ten or more counts support the clone carrying this T cell receptor (beta chain). Its antigen is undetermined. 5'RACE primed at constant segments yielded TCR alpha and TCR beta cDNA libraries bearing sample barcodes and UMIs. MiXCR was run by TCRdb on the 5' RACE reads, yielding one entry per CDR3 protein. The repertoire holds a few hundred thousand distinct CDR3 sequences, with about 16% as singletons. This entry is derived from a study of T-cell memory formation after mild COVID-19. Study conclusions and caveats: For contracting clones, CD4+ ones sat mainly in CM and EM, CD8+ in EMRA. Later expanders leaned toward CD4+, whereas clones contracting from day 15 to 85 were balanced CD4/CD8. Whether second-wave clones peaking at day 37 were SARS-CoV-2 specific went unconfirmed.

The specimen sequenced was PBMCs or a T cell subset sorted from them (not recorded which). This TCR derives from a man aged 18 to 29 who had mild COVID-19 (a few samples of this study predate the infection). Cell type and time point are not known.

CDR3: CASSFGGGRADTQYF. Written as DNA, the CDR3 is TGTGCCAGCAGCTTCGGCGGGGGCCGGGCAGATACGCAGTATTTT. The chain is built from TRBV7-3 and TRBJ2-3; possible D gene TRBD2, 7 bases. The length of the CDR3 is 15 residues. The V end was cut by 3 bases, the J end by 4 bases, with 14 bases between. In germline, CDR1 is SGHTA, CDR2 FQGTGA.